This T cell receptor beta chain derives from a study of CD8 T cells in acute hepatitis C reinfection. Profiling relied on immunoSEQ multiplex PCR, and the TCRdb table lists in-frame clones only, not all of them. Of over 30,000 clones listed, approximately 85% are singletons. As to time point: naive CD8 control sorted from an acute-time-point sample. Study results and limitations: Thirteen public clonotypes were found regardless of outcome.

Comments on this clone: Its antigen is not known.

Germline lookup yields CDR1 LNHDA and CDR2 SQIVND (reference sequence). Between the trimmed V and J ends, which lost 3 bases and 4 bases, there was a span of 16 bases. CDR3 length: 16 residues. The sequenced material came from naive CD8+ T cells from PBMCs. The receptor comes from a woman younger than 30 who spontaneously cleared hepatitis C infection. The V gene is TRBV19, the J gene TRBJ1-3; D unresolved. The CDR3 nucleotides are TGTGCCAGTAGTATTTTAGGCGGTAGTCCCGGAAACACCATATATTTT. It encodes CASSILGGSPGNTIYF. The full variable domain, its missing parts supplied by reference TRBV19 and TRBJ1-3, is DGGITQSPKYLFRKEGQNVTLSCEQNLNHDAMYWYRQDPGQGLRLIYYSQIVNDFQKGDIAEGYSVSREKKESFPLTVTSAQKNPTAFYLCASSILGGSPGNTIYFGEGSWLTVV.